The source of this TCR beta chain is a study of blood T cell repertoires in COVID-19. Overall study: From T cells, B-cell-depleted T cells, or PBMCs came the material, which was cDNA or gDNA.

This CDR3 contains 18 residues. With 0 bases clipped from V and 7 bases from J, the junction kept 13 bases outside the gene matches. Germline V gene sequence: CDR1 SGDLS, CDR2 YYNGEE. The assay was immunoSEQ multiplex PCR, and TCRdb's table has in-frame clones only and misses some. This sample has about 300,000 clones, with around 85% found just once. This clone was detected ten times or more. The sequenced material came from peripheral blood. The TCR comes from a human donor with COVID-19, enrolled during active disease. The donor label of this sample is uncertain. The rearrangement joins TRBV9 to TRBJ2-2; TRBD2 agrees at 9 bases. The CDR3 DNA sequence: TGTGCCAGCAGCGTAGGGGGTAGCGGGAGACTATCCGGCGGGGAGCTGTTTTTT. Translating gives CASSVGGSGRLSGGELFF.